This TCR beta chain came from a study of cytomegalovirus exposure and HLA in healthy donors. Study outcomes and limitations: Information on immune exposure was restricted to one variable (CMV serostatus). HLA alleles showed associations with 16,951 TCR beta sequences in a later analysis, at a 0.05 false discovery rate.

Trimming took 2 bases from V and 4 from J; bases not matched to a gene: 8. Germline assignment: CDR1 SGHTA and CDR2 FQGNSA. The CDR3 length is 18 residues. Points on this clone: Its antigen remains unidentified.

The PCR made use of 60 Vbeta and 13 Jbeta primers. Assay: immunoSEQ multiplex PCR; the TCRdb copy retains only in-frame clones and omits some. The sample has about 120,000 clones, 80% seen once. V gene TRBV7-2 combines with J gene TRBJ2-2; TRBD2 matches 12 bases. Sequences were obtained from PBMCs. The sequence was obtained from a man aged 30 to 39 in good health and CMV-seronegative. CDR3 region: CASSLRPSGGDGTGELFF. In nucleotides, the CDR3 is TGTGCCAGCAGCTTACGGCCTAGCGGGGGGGATGGCACCGGGGAGCTGTTTTTT.